This T cell receptor (beta chain) was retrieved from a study of CD8 T cells in Susac syndrome (dated by TCRdb to the late 2010s). Regarding the research as a whole: Whether CD8+ T cell activation and differentiation in Susac syndrome was antigen driven was tested using repertoire sequencing. Clonality of the CD8+ T cell repertoire was compared between more than 10 healthy donors, about 14 Susac syndrome patients and about 15 multiple sclerosis patients. Study-wide conclusions, independent of this receptor: The study acknowledged that relatively few individuals were included in the TCR sequencing and HLA analysis.

Including cysteine and phenylalanine, the CDR3 has 15 amino acids. Here the CDR3 DNA is all that survives: 45 bases in frame from base 1. The trim is 2 bases for V and 6 bases for J, with a gap of 17 bases between the germline ends. From a lookup of the germline V gene, CDR1 and CDR2 are MNHEY and SVGEGT. High-throughput TCR beta sequencing profiled peripheral blood CD8+ and CD4+ T cells from healthy donors, Susac syndrome patients and multiple sclerosis patients. Treatment-naive patients with stable or active relapsing-remitting disease fulfilling revised McDonald criteria were used as multiple sclerosis controls. Bulk CD8+ and CD4+ T cells were purified magnetically by negative isolation, whereas CD8+ TEMRA cells were enriched by FACS. Blood was drawn into EDTA tubes, processed within 24 hours, and PBMCs were isolated by density gradient centrifugation. PBMCs destined for TCR sequencing were cryopreserved in liquid nitrogen and later thawed in a 37 °C water bath. The sorted or isolated CD4+, CD8+ and CD8+ TEMRA cells reached a purity of at least 90%.

Worth noting for this clonotype: This clone's antigen is unknown. No base-level quality is on record; no much larger clone is a single base apart.

RNA was extracted using the RNeasy kit, and about 0.45 to 1 microgram was reverse transcribed with random hexamers. The immunoSEQ multiplex PCR assay, which covers 54 Vbeta and 13 Jbeta segments, was used to amplify TCR beta CDR3 regions. PCR amplification bias was corrected using a synthetic template baseline for primer optimization and computational correction. Processing in the source paper ran as follows. Reads were annotated to V, D and J genes according to IMGT and were analyzed with immunoSEQ Analyzer, with only productive sequences retained. To calculate clonality, Shannon entropy was normalized by log2 of the number of productive unique sequences and then subtracted from one. For each patient and control, public and private clones were evaluated within the 100 most prevalent clones. Clones were defined as Susac-specific when absent from the healthy and MS cohorts, from roughly 1,000 published viral clones and from other ImmuneACCESS disease sequences. TCRdb reworked the public reads: Q25 trimming with fastp, MiXCR clone assembly, productive beta chains retained. When rows share a CDR3 protein, they turn into one entry using the most common DNA and genes. Here the V and J calls rest on TCRdb's processing, not on the authors' analysis. The sample contains some 300,000 distinct CDR3 sequences, roughly 85% of them found a single time. Clones ranked in the top ten supply roughly 0.21% of the sample.

This receptor was obtained from a human donor with multiple sclerosis. Sequencing was performed on CD8+ T cells from PBMCs. The rearranged segments are TRBV6-2 or TRBV6-3 and TRBJ2-7; the D region is possibly TRBD1 or TRBD2, each matching across 5 bases. CDR3 protein: CASSYIRDGLGEQYF. The sequenced DNA is TGTGCCAGCAGTTACATACGGGACGGCCTTGGCGAGCAGTACTTC.